This TCR beta chain is from a study of T cell responses to AZD1222 COVID-19 vaccine. CDR1 and CDR2 (germline): LGHNA, YSLEER. This CDR3 has 14 residues. Deletions cut 0 bases from V and 6 bases from J, with 11 bases between. Only in-frame clones appear in the TCRdb table, and some are missing; sequencing was by immunoSEQ multiplex PCR. The sample includes around 56,000 clones, around 90% of them seen just once. The source material was peripheral blood, sampled 28 days after the second AZD1222 dose. The rearrangement links TRBV4-3 to TRBJ1-2; D is undetermined. This clonotype was obtained from an adult who received the AZD1222 COVID-19 vaccine. The CDR3 bases are TGCGCCAGCAGCCAAGATCTTGGGTCGGATGGCTACACCTTC. Its translation: CASSQDLGSDGYTF.